This T cell receptor (beta chain) was profiled in a study of control samples from healthy donors and cancer patients. Method: immunoSEQ multiplex PCR; TCRdb's copy keeps in-frame clones and lacks some. Of 88,000 or so clones in the sample, just under 95% are singletons; the top ten hold about 5%. This CDR3 contains 13 residues. Germline lookup yields CDR1 SGHRS and CDR2 YFSETQ. The V and J ends lost 3 bases and 4 bases respectively, with 9 bases between them. The chain uses TRBV5-1 and TRBJ2-3, with unresolved D. The sequencing input was blood. This receptor was taken from a woman aged 18-29 years in good health. CDR3 sequence reads: CASSSSVADTQYF. The CDR3, as DNA: TGCGCCAGCAGCTCGTCTGTGGCAGATACGCAGTATTTT.